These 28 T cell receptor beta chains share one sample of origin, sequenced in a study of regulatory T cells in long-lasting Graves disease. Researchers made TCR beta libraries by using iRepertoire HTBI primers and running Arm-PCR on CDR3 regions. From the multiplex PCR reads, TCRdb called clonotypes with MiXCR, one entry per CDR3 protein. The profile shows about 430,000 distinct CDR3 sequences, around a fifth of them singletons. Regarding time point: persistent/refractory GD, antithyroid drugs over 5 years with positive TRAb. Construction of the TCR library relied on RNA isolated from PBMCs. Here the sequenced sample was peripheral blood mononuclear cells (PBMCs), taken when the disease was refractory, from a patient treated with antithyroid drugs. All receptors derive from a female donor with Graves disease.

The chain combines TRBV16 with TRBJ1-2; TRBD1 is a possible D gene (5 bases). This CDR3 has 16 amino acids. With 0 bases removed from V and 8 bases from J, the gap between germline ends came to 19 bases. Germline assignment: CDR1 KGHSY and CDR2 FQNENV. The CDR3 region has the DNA TGTGCCAGCAGCCAATCGTTCCAGGGAGGAACGGAGGGCTACACCTTC. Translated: CASSQSFQGGTEGYTF.

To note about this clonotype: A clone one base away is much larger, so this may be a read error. The CDR3 DNA reads as TGTGCCAGCAGACGTTCCACAGGGACGGGGAATTCACCCCTCCACTTT. Protein sequence: CASRRSTGTGNSPLHF. The chain is built from TRBV6-1 and TRBJ1-1, with D tentatively TRBD1 (6 bases). The DNA end lines up better with TRBJ1-6; the J call may be wrong. The CDR3 contains 16 residues. CDR1 is MNHNS and CDR2 is SASEGT in the germline V gene.

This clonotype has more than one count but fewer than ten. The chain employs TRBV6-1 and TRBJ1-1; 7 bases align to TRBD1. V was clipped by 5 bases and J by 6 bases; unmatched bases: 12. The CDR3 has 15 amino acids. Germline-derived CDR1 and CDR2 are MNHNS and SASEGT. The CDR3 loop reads CASSTTGVRFPEAFF. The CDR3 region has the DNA TGTGCCAGCAGTACCACAGGGGTTAGGTTTCCTGAAGCTTTCTTT.

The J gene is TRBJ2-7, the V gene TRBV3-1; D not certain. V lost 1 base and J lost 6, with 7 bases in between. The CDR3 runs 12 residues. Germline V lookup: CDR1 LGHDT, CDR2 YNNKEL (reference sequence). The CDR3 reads CASSQVSSEQYF. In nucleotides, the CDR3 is TGTGCCAGCAGCCAAGTATCGAGCGAGCAGTACTTC.

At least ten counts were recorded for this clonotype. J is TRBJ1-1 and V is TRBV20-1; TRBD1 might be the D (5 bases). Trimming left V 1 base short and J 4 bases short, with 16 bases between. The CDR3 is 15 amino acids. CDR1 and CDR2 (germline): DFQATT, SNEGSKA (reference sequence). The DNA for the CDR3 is TGCAGTGCTAGAGCTGTGGGGCGGCGGGGCACTGAAGCTTTCTTT. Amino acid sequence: CSARAVGRRGTEAFF.

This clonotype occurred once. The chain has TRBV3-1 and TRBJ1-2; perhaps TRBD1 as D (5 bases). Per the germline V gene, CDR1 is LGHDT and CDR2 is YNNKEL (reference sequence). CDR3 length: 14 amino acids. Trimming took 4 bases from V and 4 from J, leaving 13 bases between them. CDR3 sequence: CASSLRDVTYGYTF. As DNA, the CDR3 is TGTGCCAGCAGCCTCCGGGACGTGACCTATGGCTACACCTTC. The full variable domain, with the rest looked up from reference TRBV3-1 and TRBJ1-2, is DTAVSQTPKYLVTQMGNDKSIKCEQNLGHDTMYWYKQDSKKFLKIMFSYNNKELIINETVPNRFSPKSPDKAHLNLHINSLELGDSAVYFCASSLRDVTYGYTFGSGTRLTVV.

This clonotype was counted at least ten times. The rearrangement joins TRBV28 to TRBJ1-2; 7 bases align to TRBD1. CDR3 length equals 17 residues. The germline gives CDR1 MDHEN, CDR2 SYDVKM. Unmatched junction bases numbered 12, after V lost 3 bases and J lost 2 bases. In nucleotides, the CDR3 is TGTGCCAGCAGTTTTACGGGCGTACTGACAGGGAACTATGGCTACACCTTC. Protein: CASSFTGVLTGNYGYTF.

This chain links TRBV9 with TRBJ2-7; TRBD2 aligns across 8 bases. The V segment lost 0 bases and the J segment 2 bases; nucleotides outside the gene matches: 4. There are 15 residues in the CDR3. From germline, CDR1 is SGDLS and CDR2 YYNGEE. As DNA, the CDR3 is TGTGCCAGCAGCGTAGCCAGCGGGAGCGCCTACGAGCAGTACTTC. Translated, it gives CASSVASGSAYEQYF. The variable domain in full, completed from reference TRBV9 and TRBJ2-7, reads DSGVTQTPKHLITATGQRVTLRCSPRSGDLSVYWYQQSLDQGLQFLIQYYNGEERAKGNILERFSAQQFPDLHSELNLSSLELGDSALYFCASSVASGSAYEQYFGPGTRLTVT.

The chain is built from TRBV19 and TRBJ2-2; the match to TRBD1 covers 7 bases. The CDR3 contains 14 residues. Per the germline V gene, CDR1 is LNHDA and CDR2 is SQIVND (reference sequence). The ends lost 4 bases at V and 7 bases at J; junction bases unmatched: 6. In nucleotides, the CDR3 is TGTGCCAGTAGTAGGGAGACAGGGCACGGGGAGCTGTTTTTT. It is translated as CASSRETGHGELFF.

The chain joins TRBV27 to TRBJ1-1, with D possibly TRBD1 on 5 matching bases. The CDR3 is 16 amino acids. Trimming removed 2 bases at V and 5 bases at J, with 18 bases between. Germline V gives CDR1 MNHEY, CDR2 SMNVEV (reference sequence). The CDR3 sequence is CASSLVTGGGGTEAFF. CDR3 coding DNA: TGTGCCAGCAGTTTAGTCACTGGGGGGGGGGGGACTGAAGCTTTCTTT.

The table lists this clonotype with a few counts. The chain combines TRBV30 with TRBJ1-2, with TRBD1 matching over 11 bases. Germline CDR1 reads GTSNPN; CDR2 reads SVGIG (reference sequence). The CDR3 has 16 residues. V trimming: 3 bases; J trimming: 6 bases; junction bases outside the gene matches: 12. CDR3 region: CAWRDPGQGVKNGYTF. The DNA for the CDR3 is TGTGCCTGGAGAGACCCGGGACAGGGGGTAAAGAATGGCTACACCTTC.

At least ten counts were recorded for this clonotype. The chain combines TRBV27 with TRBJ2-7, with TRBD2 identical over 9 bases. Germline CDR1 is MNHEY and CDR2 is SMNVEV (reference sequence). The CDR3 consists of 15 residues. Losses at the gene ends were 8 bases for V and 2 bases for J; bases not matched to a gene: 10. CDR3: CASRAREGLAYEQYF. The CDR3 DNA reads TGTGCCAGCCGGGCGCGGGAGGGTTTAGCCTACGAGCAGTACTTC.

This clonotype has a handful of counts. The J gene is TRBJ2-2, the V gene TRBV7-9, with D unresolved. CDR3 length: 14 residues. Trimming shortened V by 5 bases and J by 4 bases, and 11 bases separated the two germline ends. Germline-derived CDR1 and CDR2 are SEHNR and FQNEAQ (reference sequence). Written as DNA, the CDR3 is TGTGCCAGCAGCCAGGACCGTTCCACCGGGGAGCTGTTTTTT. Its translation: CASSQDRSTGELFF.

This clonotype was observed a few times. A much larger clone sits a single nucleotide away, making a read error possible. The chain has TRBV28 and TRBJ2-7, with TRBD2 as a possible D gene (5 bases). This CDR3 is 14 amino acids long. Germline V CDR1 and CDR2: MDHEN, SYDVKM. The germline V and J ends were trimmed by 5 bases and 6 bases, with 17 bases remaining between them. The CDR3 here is CASSLGSPRGEQYF. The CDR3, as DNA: TGTGCCAGCAGTCTCGGCAGCCCACGGGGCGAGCAGTACTTC.

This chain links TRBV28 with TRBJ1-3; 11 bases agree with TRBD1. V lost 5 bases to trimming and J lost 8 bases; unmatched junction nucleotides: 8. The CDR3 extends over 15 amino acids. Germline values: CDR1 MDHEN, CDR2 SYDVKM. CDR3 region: CASSQGGTGGDTIYF. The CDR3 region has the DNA TGTGCCAGCAGTCAGGGCGGGACAGGGGGGGACACCATATATTTT.

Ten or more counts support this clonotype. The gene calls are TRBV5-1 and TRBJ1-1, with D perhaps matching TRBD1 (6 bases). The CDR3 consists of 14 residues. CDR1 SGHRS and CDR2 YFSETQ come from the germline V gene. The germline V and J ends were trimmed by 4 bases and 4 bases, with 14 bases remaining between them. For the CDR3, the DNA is TGCGCCAGCAGCCCCGACAGGCCCAGCACTGAAGCTTTCTTT. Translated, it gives CASSPDRPSTEAFF.

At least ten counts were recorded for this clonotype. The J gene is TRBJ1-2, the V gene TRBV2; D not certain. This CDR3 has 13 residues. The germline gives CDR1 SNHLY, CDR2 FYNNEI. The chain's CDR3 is CADVRRGENGYTF. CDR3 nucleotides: TGTGCAGACGTAAGACGGGGTGAGAATGGCTACACCTTC.

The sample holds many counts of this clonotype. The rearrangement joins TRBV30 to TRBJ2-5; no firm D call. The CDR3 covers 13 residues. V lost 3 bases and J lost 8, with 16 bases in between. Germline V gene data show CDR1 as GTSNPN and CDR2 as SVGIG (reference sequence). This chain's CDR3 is CAWREGWVETQYF. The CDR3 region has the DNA TGTGCCTGGAGGGAAGGATGGGTCGAAACCCAGTACTTC.

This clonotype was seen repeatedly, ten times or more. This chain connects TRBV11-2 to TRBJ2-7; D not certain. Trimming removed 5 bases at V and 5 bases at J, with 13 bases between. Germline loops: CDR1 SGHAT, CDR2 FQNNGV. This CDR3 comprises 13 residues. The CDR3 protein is CASSIFSAHEQYF. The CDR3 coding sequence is TGTGCCAGCAGCATCTTCTCGGCCCACGAGCAGTACTTC.

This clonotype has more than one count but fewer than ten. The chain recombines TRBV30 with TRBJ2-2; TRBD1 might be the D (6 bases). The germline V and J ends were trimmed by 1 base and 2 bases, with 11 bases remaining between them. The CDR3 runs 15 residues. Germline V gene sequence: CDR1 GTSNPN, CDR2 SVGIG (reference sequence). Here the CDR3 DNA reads TGTGCCTGGAGTGCCCTACAGGGTAACACCGGGGAGCTGTTTTTT. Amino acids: CAWSALQGNTGELFF.

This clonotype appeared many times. For the CDR3, the DNA is TGTGCCAGCACCGGGGTAGACAGGGGTGGTGAAAAACTGTTTTTT. Translation: CASTGVDRGGEKLFF. The chain combines TRBV30 with TRBJ1-4, with TRBD1 identical over 8 bases. The V gene's germline CDR1 is GTSNPN and CDR2 SVGIG (reference sequence). The CDR3 has 15 residues. The V gene end was trimmed by 8 bases and the J gene end by 7 bases; junction bases not matched to a gene: 15. The whole variable domain, filled in from reference TRBV30 and TRBJ1-4, reads SQTIHQWPATLVQPVGSPLSLECTVEGTSNPNLYWYRQAAGRGLQLLFYSVGIGQISSEVPQNLSASRPQDRQFILSSKKLLLSDSGFYLCASTGVDRGGEKLFFGSGTQLSVL.

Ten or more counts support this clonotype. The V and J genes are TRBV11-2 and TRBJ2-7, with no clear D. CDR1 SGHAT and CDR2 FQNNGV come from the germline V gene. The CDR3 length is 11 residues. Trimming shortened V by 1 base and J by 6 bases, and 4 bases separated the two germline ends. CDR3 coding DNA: TGTGCCAGCAGCTTAGTAGGCGAGCAGTACTTC. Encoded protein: CASSLVGEQYF. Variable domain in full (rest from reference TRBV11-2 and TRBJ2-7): EAGVAQSPRYKIIEKRQSVAFWCNPISGHATLYWYQQILGQGPKLLIQFQNNGVVDDSQLPKDRFSAERLKGVDSTLKIQPAKLEDSAVYLCASSLVGEQYFGPGTRLTVT.

DNA of the CDR3: TGCGCCAGCAGTCCTGGGAGGGCGGCCTACGAGCAGTACTTC. Its protein product is CASSPGRAAYEQYF. J is TRBJ2-7 and V is TRBV10-2; 7 nucleotides align to TRBD2. Germline V gene data show CDR1 as WSHSY and CDR2 as SAAADI. V shed 5 bases, J shed 2 bases, and the junction held 6 bases outside the gene matches. This CDR3 comprises 14 residues.

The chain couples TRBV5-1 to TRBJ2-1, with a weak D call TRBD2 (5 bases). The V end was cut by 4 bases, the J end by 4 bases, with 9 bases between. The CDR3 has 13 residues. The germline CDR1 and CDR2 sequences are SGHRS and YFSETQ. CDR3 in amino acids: CASSQDFYNEQFF. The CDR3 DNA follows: TGCGCCAGCAGCCAGGACTTTTACAATGAGCAGTTCTTC. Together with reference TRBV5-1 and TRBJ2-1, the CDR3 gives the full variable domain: KAGVTQTPRYLIKTRGQQVTLSCSPISGHRSVSWYQQTPGQGLQFLFEYFSETQRNKGNFPGRFSGRQFSNSRSEMNVSTLELGDSALYLCASSQDFYNEQFFGPGTRLTVL.

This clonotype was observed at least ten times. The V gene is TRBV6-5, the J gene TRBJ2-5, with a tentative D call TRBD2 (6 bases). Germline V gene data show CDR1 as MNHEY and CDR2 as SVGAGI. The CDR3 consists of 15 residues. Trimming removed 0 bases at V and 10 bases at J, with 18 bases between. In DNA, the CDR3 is TGTGCCAGCAGTTACTCGGGGGGACGAACGAGTGGCCAGTACTTC. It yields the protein CASSYSGGRTSGQYF.

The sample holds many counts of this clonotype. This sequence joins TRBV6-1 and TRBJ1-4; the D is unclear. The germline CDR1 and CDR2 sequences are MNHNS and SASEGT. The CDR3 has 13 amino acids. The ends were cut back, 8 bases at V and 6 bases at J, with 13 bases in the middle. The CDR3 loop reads CASSGREDEKLFF. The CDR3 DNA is TGTGCCAGCTCGGGGAGAGAGGATGAAAAACTGTTTTTT.

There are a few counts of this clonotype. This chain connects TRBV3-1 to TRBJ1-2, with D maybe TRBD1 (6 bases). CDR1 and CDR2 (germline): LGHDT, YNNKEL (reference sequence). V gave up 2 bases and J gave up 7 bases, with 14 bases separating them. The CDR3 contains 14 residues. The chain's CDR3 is CASSQRDTPRGYTF. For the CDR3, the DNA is TGTGCCAGCAGCCAAAGGGACACGCCGCGTGGCTACACCTTC.

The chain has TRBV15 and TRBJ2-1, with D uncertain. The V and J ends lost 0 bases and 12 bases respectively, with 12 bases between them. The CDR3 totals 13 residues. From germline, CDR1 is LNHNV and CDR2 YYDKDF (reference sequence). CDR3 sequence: CATSRDEARRQFF. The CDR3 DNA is TGTGCCACCAGCAGAGATGAGGCGCGGCGGCAGTTCTTC.